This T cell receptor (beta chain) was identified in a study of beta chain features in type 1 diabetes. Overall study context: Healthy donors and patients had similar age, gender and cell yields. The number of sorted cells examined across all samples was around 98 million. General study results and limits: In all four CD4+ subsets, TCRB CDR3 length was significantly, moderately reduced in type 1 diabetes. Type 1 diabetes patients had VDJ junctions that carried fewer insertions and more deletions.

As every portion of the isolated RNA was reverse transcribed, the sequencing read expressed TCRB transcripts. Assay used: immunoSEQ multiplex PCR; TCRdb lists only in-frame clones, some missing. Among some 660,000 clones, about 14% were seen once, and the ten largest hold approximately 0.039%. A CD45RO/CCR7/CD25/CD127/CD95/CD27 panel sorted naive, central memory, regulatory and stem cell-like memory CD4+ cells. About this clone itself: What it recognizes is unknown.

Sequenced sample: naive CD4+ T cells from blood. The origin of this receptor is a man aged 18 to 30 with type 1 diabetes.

This chain's CDR3 is CASSPRGGQGETQYF. CDR3 sequence (DNA): TGCGCCAGCAGCCCCCGCGGGGGCCAGGGAGAGACCCAGTACTTC. This rearrangement joins TRBV4-3 to TRBJ2-5; maybe TRBD2 (7 bases). Looked up from germline, CDR1 is LGHNA and CDR2 is YSLEER. V was pared by 4 bases and J by 4 bases, with 16 bases between. This CDR3 comprises 15 residues.